Listed here are 31 T cell receptor beta chains from one sample, sequenced in a study of cytotoxic CD8 clonotypes in ibrutinib-treated CLL. Assay: immunoSEQ multiplex PCR; the TCRdb copy retains only in-frame clones and omits some. The sample lists 40,000 or so clones, 60% to 80% occurring once. Sequenced here: PBMCs, sampled after 24 months of ibrutinib treatment. These receptors were collected from a human donor with chronic lymphocytic leukemia.

This clone turned up a few times. This chain uses TRBV10-3 with TRBJ2-5; D might be TRBD1 (5 bases). The length of the CDR3 is 13 residues. Looked up from germline, CDR1 is ENHRY and CDR2 is SYGVKD. The V gene lost 6 bases and the J gene lost 3 bases, with 11 bases spanning the gap. CDR3 DNA sequence: TGTGCCATCAGATCAGGGTATGAAGAGACCCAGTACTTC. It yields the protein CAIRSGYEETQYF.

The chain carries TRBV7-9 and TRBJ2-7; D gene unclear. CDR1 and CDR2 (germline): SEHNR, FQNEAQ (reference sequence). CDR3 size: 13 residues. V was clipped by 5 bases and J by 10 bases, with 18 bases between them. For the CDR3, the DNA is TGTGCCAGCAGCCCCAGCCGGGCGGAGAGACAGTACTTC. This encodes CASSPSRAERQYF.

This clone has a single count. Its ends do not fully match the called genes, so a read error is possible. J is TRBJ1-6 and V is TRBV7-7; no clear D gene. The germline V gene has CDR1 SSHAT and CDR2 FNYEAQ (reference sequence). The CDR3 has 13 amino acids. The CDR3 loop reads CASSLDYNSPLHF. The CDR3 region has the DNA TGTGCTAGCAGCTTAGACTATAATTCACCCCTCCACTTT.

This clone turned up a few times. The chain employs TRBV18 and TRBJ1-6; perhaps TRBD1 as D (5 bases). CDR3 length equals 16 residues. V shed 1 base and J shed 2 bases, with 9 bases lying between them. The germline V gene encodes CDR1 KGHSH and CDR2 LQKENI. DNA for the CDR3: TGTGCCAGCTCACCACAGGACACCGCCTATAATTCACCCCTCCACTTT. Amino acids: CASSPQDTAYNSPLHF.

This clone was detected ten times or more. This chain joins TRBV30 and TRBJ1-2; 7 nucleotides agree with TRBD1. In germline, CDR1 is GTSNPN, CDR2 SVGIG (reference sequence). With V trimmed by 3 bases and J by 7 bases, 8 bases remained unmatched. The CDR3 spans 13 residues. The DNA of the CDR3 is TGTGCCTGGAGCAGTGACAGGGTTGGTGGCTACACCTTC. This encodes CAWSSDRVGGYTF.

The chain links TRBV30 to TRBJ1-2; 8 nucleotides align to TRBD1. Losses at the gene ends were 5 bases for V and 4 bases for J; bases not matched to a gene: 6. This CDR3 region has 13 residues. Germline CDR1 and CDR2: GTSNPN and SVGIG (reference sequence). CDR3 DNA: TGTGCCTGGTCCGGGACAGGCCCCTATGGCTACACCTTC. It encodes CAWSGTGPYGYTF.

V gene TRBV6-4 combines with J gene TRBJ2-7; 14 positions match TRBD2. The V segment lost 2 bases and the J segment 4 bases; nucleotides outside the gene matches: 7. The CDR3 has 17 residues. Looked up from germline, CDR1 is MRHNA and CDR2 is SNTAGT. CDR3 sequence (DNA): TGTGCCAGCAGTGACCCGACAGGGACTAGCGGGAGTTACGAGCAGTACTTC. This sequence encodes CASSDPTGTSGSYEQYF.

The V and J genes are TRBV5-6 and TRBJ2-5; D is tentatively TRBD1 or TRBD2 (5 bases each). Deletions cut 5 bases from V and 5 bases from J, with 7 bases between. The CDR3 runs 11 residues. The germline V gene encodes CDR1 SGHDT and CDR2 YYEEEE. This CDR3 is CASRRDETQYF. In nucleotides, the CDR3 is TGTGCCAGCAGACGGGACGAGACCCAGTACTTC.

The rearrangement uses TRBV2 and TRBJ1-3, with no clear D. Per germline, CDR1 SNHLY and CDR2 FYNNEI. The CDR3 is 15 residues long. V was shortened by 2 bases and J by 4 bases, with 12 bases between the two germline ends. The CDR3 DNA sequence: TGTGCCAGCAGTGAATACGGACTTAGAGGAAACACCATATATTTT. This encodes CASSEYGLRGNTIYF.

The V gene is TRBV5-4, the J gene TRBJ2-2, with TRBD1 identical over 7 bases. With V trimmed by 2 bases and J by 5 bases, 12 bases remained unmatched. From germline, CDR1 is SGHNT and CDR2 YYREEE (reference sequence). This CDR3 comprises 17 residues. CDR3 sequence (DNA): TGTGCCAGCAGCTTAGCTTCAGGGGGATGGGATACCGGGGAGCTGTTTTTT. It specifies CASSLASGGWDTGELFF.

The chain links TRBV28 to TRBJ1-2; 7 nucleotides agree with TRBD1. Germline CDR1 and CDR2: MDHEN and SYDVKM. The V gene end was trimmed by 5 bases and the J gene end by 8 bases; junction bases not matched to a gene: 11. This CDR3 region has 14 residues. This chain's CDR3 is CASSRPDRTGGYTF. The CDR3 DNA follows: TGTGCCAGCAGTCGGCCGGACAGGACGGGGGGCTACACCTTC.

The V and J genes are TRBV7-9 and TRBJ1-1, with 12 positions matching TRBD1. The V gene's germline CDR1 is SEHNR and CDR2 FQNEAQ (reference sequence). Trimming cost V 4 bases and J 2 bases; bases outside gene matches: 11. This CDR3 has 18 residues. The CDR3 sequence: CASSSGWGQGAPNTEAFF. The DNA of the CDR3 is TGTGCCAGCAGCTCGGGTTGGGGACAGGGGGCCCCAAACACTGAAGCTTTCTTT.

The chain recombines TRBV28 with TRBJ2-7, with D uncertain. CDR1 is MDHEN and CDR2 is SYDVKM in the germline V gene. This CDR3 is 11 amino acids long. V was clipped by 8 bases and J by 6 bases, with 11 bases between them. The CDR3 spells CASSVRFEQYF. Here the CDR3 DNA reads TGTGCCAGCTCCGTCCGTTTCGAGCAGTACTTC.

V gene TRBV6-6 combines with J gene TRBJ1-1; D ambiguous. The CDR3 extends over 14 amino acids. Germline loops: CDR1 MNHNY, CDR2 SVGAGI (reference sequence). Trimming left V 8 bases short and J 4 bases short, with 17 bases between. The CDR3 DNA follows: TGTGCCAGCCCCCCAGCGGGGTGGAGCACTGAAGCTTTCTTT. Its translation is CASPPAGWSTEAFF.

The J gene is TRBJ1-1, the V gene TRBV10-3; D call uncertain. Germline CDR1 and CDR2: ENHRY and SYGVKD. V was trimmed by 0 bases and J by 7 bases, leaving 12 bases between them. The CDR3 spans 14 residues. The CDR3 loop is CAISESISVGEAFF. The CDR3 nucleotides read TGTGCCATCAGTGAGTCGATTTCAGTGGGTGAAGCTTTCTTT.

The J gene is TRBJ1-2, the V gene TRBV7-2, with TRBD1 matching over 11 bases. The CDR3 extends over 13 amino acids. V lost 5 bases to trimming and J lost 6 bases; unmatched junction nucleotides: 2. Per the germline V gene, CDR1 is SGHTA and CDR2 is FQGNSA. CDR3 nucleotide sequence: TGTGCCAGCAGCCGGGGACAGGGGGATGGCTACACCTTC. As protein: CASSRGQGDGYTF. The whole variable domain, remainder taken from reference TRBV7-2 and TRBJ1-2, is GAGVSQSPSNKVTEKGKDVELRCDPISGHTALYWYRQSLGQGLEFLIYFQGNSAPDKSGLPSDRFSAERTGGSVSTLTIQRTQQEDSAVYLCASSRGQGDGYTFGSGTRLTVV.

This clone was detected a few times. CDR3 sequence reads: CASIAPGGAYEQYF. Here the CDR3 DNA reads TGTGCCAGCATTGCACCCGGGGGAGCCTACGAGCAGTACTTC. V and J are TRBV6-5 and TRBJ2-7, with a possible D match to TRBD2 (6 bases). This CDR3 is 14 amino acids long. V lost 7 bases, J lost 2 bases, and 15 bases lay in between. Germline CDR1 and CDR2: MNHEY and SVGAGI.

The V gene is TRBV7-2, the J gene TRBJ2-7, with TRBD2 identical over 14 bases. The V segment lost 4 bases and the J segment 7 bases; nucleotides outside the gene matches: 6. There are 15 residues in the CDR3. Germline V gene lookup returns CDR1 SGHTA and CDR2 FQGNSA. CDR3 coding DNA: TGTGCCAGCAGCTCTCGACTAGCGGGGGGGAGAGAGCAGTACTTC. Its protein is CASSSRLAGGREQYF. The variable domain in full, completed from reference TRBV7-2 and TRBJ2-7, reads GAGVSQSPSNKVTEKGKDVELRCDPISGHTALYWYRQSLGQGLEFLIYFQGNSAPDKSGLPSDRFSAERTGGSVSTLTIQRTQQEDSAVYLCASSSRLAGGREQYFGPGTRLTVT.

This clone was detected only a few times. The chain is built from TRBV7-2 and TRBJ2-1, with D tentatively TRBD2 (5 bases). The length of the CDR3 is 16 residues. V was clipped by 5 bases and J by 11 bases, with 25 bases between them. Looked up from germline, CDR1 is SGHTA and CDR2 is FQGNSA. The DNA of the CDR3 is TGTGCCAGCAGCCACAAGAGACCTCTCGCGGGTTCTCAGCAGTTCTTC. This translates into CASSHKRPLAGSQQFF. The full variable domain, its missing parts supplied by reference TRBV7-2 and TRBJ2-1, is GAGVSQSPSNKVTEKGKDVELRCDPISGHTALYWYRQSLGQGLEFLIYFQGNSAPDKSGLPSDRFSAERTGGSVSTLTIQRTQQEDSAVYLCASSHKRPLAGSQQFFGPGTRLTVL.

V usage is TRBV27 and J usage is TRBJ2-1; a possible D gene is TRBD1 (6 bases). This CDR3 has 16 amino acids. V was cut by 0 bases and J by 1 base, with 10 bases left in between. The germline gives CDR1 MNHEY, CDR2 SMNVEV (reference sequence). The CDR3 protein is CASSLSTGRSYNEQFF. CDR3 nucleotides: TGTGCCAGCAGTTTATCTACAGGGCGGTCCTACAATGAGCAGTTCTTC.

This CDR3 is CASSYGQSSNQPQHF. DNA of the CDR3: TGTGCCAGCAGTTATGGGCAGTCTAGCAATCAGCCCCAGCATTTT. The chain is built from TRBV27 and TRBJ1-5; D is undetermined. CDR1 is MNHEY and CDR2 is SMNVEV in the germline V gene (reference sequence). The CDR3 is 15 residues long. Trimming shortened V by 4 bases and J by 0 bases, and 10 bases separated the two germline ends.

This rearrangement joins TRBV19 to TRBJ2-7; TRBD2 is a possible D gene (6 bases). Germline values: CDR1 LNHDA, CDR2 SQIVND (reference sequence). This CDR3 spans 17 amino acids. V lost 5 bases, J lost 2 bases, and 22 bases lay in between. This CDR3 reads CASSPDAGSLRTYEQYF. The CDR3 coding sequence is TGTGCCAGTAGTCCAGATGCCGGGAGCCTTCGAACCTACGAGCAGTACTTC.

CDR3 coding DNA: TGTGCGAGTGAATCTACTAACTATGGCTACACCTTC. It yields the protein CASESTNYGYTF. J is TRBJ1-2 and V is TRBV19; D not certain. Germline assignment: CDR1 LNHDA and CDR2 SQIVND (reference sequence). The CDR3 has 12 amino acids.

The rearrangement joins TRBV27 to TRBJ1-1, with D maybe TRBD1 (5 bases). This CDR3 region has 13 residues. The germline V gene encodes CDR1 MNHEY and CDR2 SMNVEV (reference sequence). The germline V and J ends were trimmed by 6 bases and 11 bases, with 19 bases remaining between them. Here the CDR3 reads CASSPGAPTGAFF. CDR3 nucleotides: TGTGCCAGCAGCCCCGGGGCTCCGACGGGGGCTTTCTTT.

V usage is TRBV11-2 and J usage is TRBJ2-7, with D possibly TRBD2 on 6 matching bases. Trimming removed 5 bases at V and 3 bases at J, with 11 bases between. The germline gives CDR1 SGHAT, CDR2 FQNNGV. This CDR3 region has 13 residues. Here the CDR3 DNA reads TGTGCCAGCAGCCCTCGACTAGTCTACGAGCAGTACTTC. Translating it yields CASSPRLVYEQYF.

In its sample, this clone was seen once. The chain carries TRBV2 and TRBJ2-7; TRBD1 matches 8 bases. The CDR3 covers 13 residues. Germline CDR1 and CDR2: SNHLY and FYNNEI. V lost 4 bases to trimming and J lost 3 bases; unmatched junction nucleotides: 2. The CDR3 sequence: CASSGTGIYEQYF. In DNA, the CDR3 is TGTGCCAGCAGTGGGACAGGGATCTACGAGCAGTACTTC.

The chain links TRBV9 to TRBJ2-5; 9 bases map to TRBD2. The CDR3 totals 15 residues. In germline, CDR1 is SGDLS, CDR2 YYNGEE. V gave up 3 bases and J gave up 2 bases; unmatched junction bases: 5. CDR3 nucleotides: TGTGCCAGCAGCGATAGCGGGAGTAGACAAGAGACCCAGTACTTC. It codes for CASSDSGSRQETQYF.

The chain couples TRBV2 to TRBJ2-3; D not resolved. V gave up 5 bases and J gave up 2 bases, with 20 bases separating them. Per the germline V gene, CDR1 is SNHLY and CDR2 is FYNNEI. This CDR3 spans 17 amino acids. CDR3 amino acids: CASSQPYAFGDTDTQYF. CDR3 in DNA: TGTGCCAGCAGTCAGCCCTACGCCTTCGGCGACACAGATACGCAGTATTTT.

Notes on this clone: The junction and the germline gene differ at one end; a read error may be behind it. The chain joins TRBV7-9 to TRBJ2-6, with 12 bases lining up with TRBD2. The CDR3 contains 15 residues. Germline-derived CDR1 and CDR2 are SEHNR and FQNEAQ (reference sequence). The CDR3 region is CASSPRLAGANVLTF. The CDR3 DNA sequence: TGTGCCAGCAGCCCGAGACTAGCGGGGGCAAACGTCCTGACTTTC. Variable domain in full (rest from reference TRBV7-9 and TRBJ2-6): DTGVSQNPRHKITKRGQNVTFRCDPISEHNRLYWYRQTLGQGPEFLTYFQNEAQLEKSRLLSDRFSAERPKGSFSTLEIQRTEQGDSAMYLCASSPRLAGANVLTFGAGSRLTVL.

CDR3 sequence: CASSLAGTQPQHF. CDR3 sequence (DNA): TGTGCCAGCAGCTTAGCGGGGACGCAGCCCCAGCATTTT. V and J are TRBV7-9 and TRBJ1-5; D is perhaps TRBD1 (5 bases). This CDR3 spans 13 amino acids. In germline, CDR1 is SEHNR, CDR2 FQNEAQ (reference sequence). V lost 0 bases and J 7 bases, leaving 7 bases between the germline ends.

V gene TRBV5-4 combines with J gene TRBJ2-7; D not certain. The CDR3 length is 13 residues. Germline V gives CDR1 SGHNT, CDR2 YYREEE (reference sequence). With 3 bases removed from V and 4 bases from J, the gap between germline ends came to 11 bases. The CDR3 DNA sequence: TGTGCCAGCAGCTCCAATGGAAGGTACGAGCAGTACTTC. Its translation: CASSSNGRYEQYF. Filled out from reference TRBV5-4 and TRBJ2-7, the complete variable domain reads ETGVTQSPTHLIKTRGQQVTLRCSSQSGHNTVSWYQQALGQGPQFIFQYYREEENGRGNFPPRFSGLQFPNYSSELNVNALELDDSALYLCASSSNGRYEQYFGPGTRLTVT.